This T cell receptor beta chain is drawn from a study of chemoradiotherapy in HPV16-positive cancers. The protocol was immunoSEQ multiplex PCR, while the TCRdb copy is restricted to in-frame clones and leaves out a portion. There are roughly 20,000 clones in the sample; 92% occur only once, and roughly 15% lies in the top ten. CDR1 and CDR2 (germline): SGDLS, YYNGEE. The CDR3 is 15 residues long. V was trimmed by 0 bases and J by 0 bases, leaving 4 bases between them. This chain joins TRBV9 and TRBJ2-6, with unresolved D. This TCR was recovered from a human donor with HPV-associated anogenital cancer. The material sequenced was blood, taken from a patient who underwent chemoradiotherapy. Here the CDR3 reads CASSVVGSGANVLTF. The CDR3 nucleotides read TGTGCCAGCAGCGTAGTTGGCTCTGGGGCCAACGTCCTGACTTTC. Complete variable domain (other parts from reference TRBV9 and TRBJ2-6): DSGVTQTPKHLITATGQRVTLRCSPRSGDLSVYWYQQSLDQGLQFLIQYYNGEERAKGNILERFSAQQFPDLHSELNLSSLELGDSALYFCASSVVGSGANVLTFGAGSRLTVL.